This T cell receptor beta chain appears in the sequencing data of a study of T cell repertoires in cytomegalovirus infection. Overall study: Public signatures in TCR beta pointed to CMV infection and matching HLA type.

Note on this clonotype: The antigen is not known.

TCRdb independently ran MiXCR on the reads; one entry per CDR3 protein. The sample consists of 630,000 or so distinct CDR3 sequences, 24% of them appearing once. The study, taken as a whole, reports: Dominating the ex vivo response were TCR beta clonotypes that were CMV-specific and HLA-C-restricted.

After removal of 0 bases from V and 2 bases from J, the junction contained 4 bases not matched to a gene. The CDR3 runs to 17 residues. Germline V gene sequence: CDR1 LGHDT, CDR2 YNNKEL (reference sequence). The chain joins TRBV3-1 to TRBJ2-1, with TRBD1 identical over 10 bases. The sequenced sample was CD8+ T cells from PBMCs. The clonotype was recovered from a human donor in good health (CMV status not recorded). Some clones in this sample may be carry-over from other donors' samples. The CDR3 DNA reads TGTGCCAGCAGCCAAGATTTGGACAGGGGGGCCTACAATGAGCAGTTCTTC. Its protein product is CASSQDLDRGAYNEQFF.